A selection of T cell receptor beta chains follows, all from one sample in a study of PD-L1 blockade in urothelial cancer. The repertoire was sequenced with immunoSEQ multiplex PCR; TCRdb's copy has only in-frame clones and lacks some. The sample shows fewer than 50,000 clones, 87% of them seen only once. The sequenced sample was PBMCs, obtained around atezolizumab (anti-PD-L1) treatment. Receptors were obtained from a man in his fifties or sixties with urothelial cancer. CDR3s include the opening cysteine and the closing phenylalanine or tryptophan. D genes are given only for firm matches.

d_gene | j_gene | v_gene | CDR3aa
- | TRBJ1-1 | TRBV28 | CASSLRFGGFPEAFF
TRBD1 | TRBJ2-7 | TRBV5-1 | CASSLVGGFYEQYF
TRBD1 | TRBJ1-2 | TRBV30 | CAVVSDRAAANYGYTF
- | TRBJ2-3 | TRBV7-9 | CASSLARGGTDTQYF
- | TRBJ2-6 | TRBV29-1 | CSAVGAGESGANVLTF
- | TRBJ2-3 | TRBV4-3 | CASSQDLAGTDTQYF
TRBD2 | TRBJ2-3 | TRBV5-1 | CASSQGLAGVLDTQYF
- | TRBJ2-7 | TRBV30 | CAWKQGYEQYF
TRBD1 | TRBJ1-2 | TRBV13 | CASSFLGGDTHLDAF
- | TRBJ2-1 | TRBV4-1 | CASSQTGTGNLEQFF
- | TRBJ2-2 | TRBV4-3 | CASSLGIAWSTDTGELFF
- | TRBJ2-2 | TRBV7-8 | CASTGGGAETGELFF
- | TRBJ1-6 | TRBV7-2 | CASSLTGSSYNSPLHF
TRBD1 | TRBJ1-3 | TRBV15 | CATSRDGFQGAGGNTIYF
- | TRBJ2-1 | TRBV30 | CAWSVSRRGEQFF
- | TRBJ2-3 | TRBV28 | CASSPRDHRGTDTQYF
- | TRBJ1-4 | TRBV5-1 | CASSSIQDNEKLFF
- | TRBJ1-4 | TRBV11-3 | CASSLKVYRTYHEKLFF
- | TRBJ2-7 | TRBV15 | CATSIGREKGEQYF
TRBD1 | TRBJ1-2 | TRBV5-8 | CASSPGQGQTFWYGYTF
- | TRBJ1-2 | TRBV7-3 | CASRKLPTDDYGYTF
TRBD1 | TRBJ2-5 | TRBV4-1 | CASSHQGANPQETQYF
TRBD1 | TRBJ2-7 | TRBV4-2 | CASRGGQGASYEQYF
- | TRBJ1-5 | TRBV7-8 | CASSPNRLNQPQHF
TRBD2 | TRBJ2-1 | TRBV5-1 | CASSLGGLAGNEQFF
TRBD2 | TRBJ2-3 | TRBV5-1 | CASRLGLAGGDTQYF
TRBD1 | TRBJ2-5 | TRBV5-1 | CASSGQGAQETQYF
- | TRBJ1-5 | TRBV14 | CASSFGRGDSNQPQHF
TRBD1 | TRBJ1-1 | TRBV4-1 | CASSQGYRGVNTEAFF
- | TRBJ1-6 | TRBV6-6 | CASRAPTAYNSPLHF
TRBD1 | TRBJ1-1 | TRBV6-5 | CASSHRQGEAFF
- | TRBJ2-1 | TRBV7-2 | CASSRNLGLQFEQFF
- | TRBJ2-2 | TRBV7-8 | CASTLGVNTGELFF
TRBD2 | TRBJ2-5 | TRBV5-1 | CASSVSGGWQTQYF
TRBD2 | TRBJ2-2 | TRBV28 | CASKGSGGGTGELFF
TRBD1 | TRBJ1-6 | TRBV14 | CASSQTQGRNSPLHF
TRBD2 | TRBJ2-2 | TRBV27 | CASSPASGIPINTGELFF
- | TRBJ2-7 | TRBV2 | CASTVSYEQYF
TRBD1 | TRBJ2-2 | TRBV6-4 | CASSRDRANTGELFF
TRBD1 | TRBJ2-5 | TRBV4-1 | CASSQGPGQGAEGTQYF
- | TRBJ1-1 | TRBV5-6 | CASSSGQLQVF
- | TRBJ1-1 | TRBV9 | CASSVDTRNTEAFF
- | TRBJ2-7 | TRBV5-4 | CASSLGLSTYEQYF
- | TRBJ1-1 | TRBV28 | CASSSHDRVNTEAFF
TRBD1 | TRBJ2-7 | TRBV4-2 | CASSHPRGQRSYEQYF
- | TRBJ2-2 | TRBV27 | CASSLHGFANTGELFF
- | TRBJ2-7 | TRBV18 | CASSEWQGPYEQYF
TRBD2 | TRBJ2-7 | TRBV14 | CASSQDGPFGGTYEQYF
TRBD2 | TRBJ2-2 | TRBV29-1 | CSVVGGSSNTGELFF
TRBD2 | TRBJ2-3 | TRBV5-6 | CASSPFLAGGPGTDTQYF
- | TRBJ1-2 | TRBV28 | CASSLIQGTLGYTF